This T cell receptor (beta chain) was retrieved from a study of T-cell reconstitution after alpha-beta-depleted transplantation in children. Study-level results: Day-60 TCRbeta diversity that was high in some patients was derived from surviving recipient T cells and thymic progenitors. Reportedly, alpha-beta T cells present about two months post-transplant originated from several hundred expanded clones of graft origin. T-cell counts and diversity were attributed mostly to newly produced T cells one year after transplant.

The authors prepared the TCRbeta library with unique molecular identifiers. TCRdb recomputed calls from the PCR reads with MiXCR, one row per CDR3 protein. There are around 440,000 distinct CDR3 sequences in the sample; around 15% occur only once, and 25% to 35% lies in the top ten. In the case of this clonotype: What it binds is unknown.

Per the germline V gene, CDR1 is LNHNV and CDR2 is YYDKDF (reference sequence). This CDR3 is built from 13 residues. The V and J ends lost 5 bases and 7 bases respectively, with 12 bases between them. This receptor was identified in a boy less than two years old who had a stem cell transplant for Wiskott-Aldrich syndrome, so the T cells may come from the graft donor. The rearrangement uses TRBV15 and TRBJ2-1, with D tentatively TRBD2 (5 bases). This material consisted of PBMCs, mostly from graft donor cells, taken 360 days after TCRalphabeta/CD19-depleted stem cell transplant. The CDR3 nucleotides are TGTGCCACCAGCCCCCGGACTGTGAATGAGCAGTTCTTC. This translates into CATSPRTVNEQFF. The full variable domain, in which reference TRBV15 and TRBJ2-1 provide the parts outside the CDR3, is DAMVIQNPRYQVTQFGKPVTLSCSQTLNHNVMYWYQQKSSQAPKLLFHYYDKDFNNEADTPDNFQSRRPNTSFCFLDIRSPGLGDTAMYLCATSPRTVNEQFFGPGTRLTVL.